Described below is a single T cell receptor (beta chain) sequence and its context. The antigen is undetermined. Assay used: immunoSEQ multiplex PCR; TCRdb lists only in-frame clones, some missing. The sample has some 83,000 clones, more than 80% seen once. This sample stems from a study of OX40 agonist ivuxolimab in advanced cancers. Points from the study as a whole: Low normalized T-cell clonal expansion also characterized some of the nonresponders.

V was cut by 0 bases and J by 4 bases, with 10 bases left in between. The length of the CDR3 is 15 residues. In germline, CDR1 is MRHNA, CDR2 SNTAGT. The source material was CD4+ or CD8+ T cells sorted from blood, sampled in a trial of the OX40 agonist ivuxolimab. The sequence came from an adult with an advanced solid tumor such as melanoma, head and neck, liver or kidney cancer. This chain links TRBV6-4 with TRBJ2-1, with a tentative D call TRBD2 (6 bases). CDR3 DNA sequence: TGTGCCAGCAGTGACTCGTTAGCGGCTTACAATGAGCAGTTCTTC. Protein sequence: CASSDSLAAYNEQFF.